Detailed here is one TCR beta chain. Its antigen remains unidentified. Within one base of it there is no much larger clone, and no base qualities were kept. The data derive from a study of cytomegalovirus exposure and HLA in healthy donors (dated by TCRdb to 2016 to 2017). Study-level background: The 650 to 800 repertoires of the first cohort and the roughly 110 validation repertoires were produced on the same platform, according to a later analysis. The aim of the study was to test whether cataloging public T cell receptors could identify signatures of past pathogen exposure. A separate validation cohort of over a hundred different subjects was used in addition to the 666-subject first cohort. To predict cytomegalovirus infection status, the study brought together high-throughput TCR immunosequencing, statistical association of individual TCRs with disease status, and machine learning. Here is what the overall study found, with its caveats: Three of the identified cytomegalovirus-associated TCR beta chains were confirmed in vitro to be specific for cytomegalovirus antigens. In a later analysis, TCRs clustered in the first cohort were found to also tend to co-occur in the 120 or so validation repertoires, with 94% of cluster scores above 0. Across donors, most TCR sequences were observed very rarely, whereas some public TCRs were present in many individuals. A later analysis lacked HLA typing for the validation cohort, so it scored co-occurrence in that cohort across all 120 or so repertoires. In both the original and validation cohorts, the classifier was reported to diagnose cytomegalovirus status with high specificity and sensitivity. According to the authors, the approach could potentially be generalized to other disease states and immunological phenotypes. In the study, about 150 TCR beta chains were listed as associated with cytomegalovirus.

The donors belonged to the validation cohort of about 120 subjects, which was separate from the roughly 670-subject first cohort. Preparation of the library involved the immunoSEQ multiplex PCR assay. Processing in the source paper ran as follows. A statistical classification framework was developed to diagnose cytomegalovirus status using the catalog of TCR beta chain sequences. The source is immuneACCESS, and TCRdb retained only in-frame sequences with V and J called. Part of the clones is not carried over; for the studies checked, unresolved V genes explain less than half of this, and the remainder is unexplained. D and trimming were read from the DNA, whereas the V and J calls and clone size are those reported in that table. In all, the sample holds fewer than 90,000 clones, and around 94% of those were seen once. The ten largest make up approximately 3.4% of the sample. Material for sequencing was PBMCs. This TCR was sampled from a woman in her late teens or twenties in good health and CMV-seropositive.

The CDR3 in this case is CASSLVAVGGEAFF. The nucleotide sequence is TGTGCCAGCAGCTTAGTGGCCGTGGGGGGTGAAGCTTTCTTT. The chain couples TRBV7-6 to TRBJ1-1; a tentative D match to TRBD1 spans 5 bases. The CDR3 runs 14 amino acids, cysteine and phenylalanine included. Solely the CDR3 DNA is kept, with 42 bases framed from the first base. The trim is 1 base for V and 7 bases for J, with a gap of 13 bases between the germline ends. CDR1 SGHVS and CDR2 FNYEAQ are derived from the germline V gene.